The rows below give T cell receptor beta chains drawn from one sample of a study of T cells during gluten challenge in celiac disease. TCRdb reprocessed the single-cell sequencing reads via MiXCR and lists one record per CDR3 protein. The repertoire holds about 600 distinct CDR3 sequences, with under 50% as singletons. Source: gluten-specific CD4+ T cells sorted from blood using tetramers, taken at baseline or on day 6, 14 or 28 of gluten challenge (not recorded which). The receptors were gathered from a female donor with celiac disease. Each CDR3 is given with its conserved first and last residue.

j_call	v_call	cdr3_aa
TRBJ1-1	TRBV28	CASSLSYEAFF
TRBJ2-3	TRBV20-1	CSAPGAIGGFQYF
TRBJ1-1	TRBV5-4	CASSPLQGAGTEAFF
TRBJ2-7	TRBV6-5	CASRTLQGAGHEQYF
TRBJ2-5	TRBV19	CASSIGQSGETQYF
TRBJ2-2	TRBV10-3	CAISGREQGESGELFF
TRBJ1-2	TRBV6-6	CASIYLNYGYTF
TRBJ1-2	TRBV12-3/TRBV12-4	CASSFGRTNYGYTF
TRBJ2-3	TRBV5-1	CASSYDQIADTQYF
TRBJ1-5	TRBV2	CASSGGSWGQPQHF
TRBJ2-6	TRBV4-3	CASSQDDGSGANVLTF
TRBJ1-1	TRBV6-5	CASSYSQRAFF
TRBJ2-2	TRBV11-2	CASSLVSQELFF
TRBJ1-3	TRBV7-9	CASSLSGNGNTIYF
TRBJ1-4	TRBV7-6	CASSLGPQGSGEKLFF
TRBJ2-7	TRBV25-1	CASSPDRGGNEQYF
TRBJ1-1	TRBV5-1	CASSLVVYRGTEAFF
TRBJ2-3	TRBV7-2	CASSLRWGSDTQYF
TRBJ2-7	TRBV10-3	CAISPTSGGRRSYEHYF
TRBJ1-3	TRBV7-2	CASSTGGNTIYF
TRBJ2-1	TRBV7-2	CASSSEGYEQFF
TRBJ1-1	TRBV5-4	CASSLSDTEAFF
TRBJ2-6	TRBV4-3	CASSQEGLSGANVLTF
TRBJ1-1	TRBV9	CASSVGDRGTEAFF
TRBJ2-5	TRBV5-4	CASSSTGTQETQYF
TRBJ1-2	TRBV5-1	CASSLEAGGIPYGYTF
TRBJ1-1	TRBV12-3/TRBV12-4	CASSWGQTEAFF
TRBJ2-3	TRBV20-1	CSAREQLSTDTQYF
TRBJ1-5	TRBV9	CASSVDVDQPQHF
TRBJ2-3	TRBV18	CASSSDSADTQYF
TRBJ1-6	TRBV20-1	CSARVQDSPLHF
TRBJ2-3	TRBV20-1	CSSLPGQVTDTQYF
TRBJ2-7	TRBV7-2	CASSFRTGSYEQYF
TRBJ2-5	TRBV18	CASSLKTGGETQYF
TRBJ2-3	TRBV12-3/TRBV12-4	CASSLLADTQYF
TRBJ1-3	TRBV29-1	CSVATSGNTIYF
TRBJ2-5	TRBV29-1	CSASSGGQWGETQYF
TRBJ2-2	TRBV5-1	CASSLMGLAVNTGELFF
TRBJ2-7	TRBV6-1	CASSGTALYEQYF
TRBJ2-6	TRBV7-6	CASSLRQGEPGANVLTF
TRBJ1-5	TRBV4-3	CASSQDWNQPQHF
TRBJ1-6	TRBV5-1	CASSLGAGWDSPLHF
TRBJ2-2	TRBV24-1	CATSDQWTGDTGELFF
TRBJ1-4	TRBV30	CAWSVPGVNEKLFF
TRBJ2-1	TRBV5-1	CASSLGGASAYNEQFF
TRBJ2-1	TRBV3-1	CASSPTSGLYNEQFF
TRBJ1-2	TRBV4-1	CASSQGQGVIGYTF
TRBJ1-2	TRBV6-1	CASSEGSNYGYTF
TRBJ2-3	TRBV28	CASSLYGTDTQYF
TRBJ2-7	TRBV7-2	CASSATTSALEQYF